Below are 27 T cell receptor beta chains sequenced from a single sample in a study of CD8+ T cells in alopecia areata. Regarding treatment: oral pan-JAK inhibitor, 5-10 mg twice daily. Sequencing relied on a cDNA template that was reverse transcribed from extracted RNA. Sequenced by immunoSEQ multiplex PCR; TCRdb stores in-frame clones only, minus some. The sample lists approximately 280,000 clones, nearly 60% occurring once. Specimen: CD4+ T cells sorted from blood, collected at week 24, from a patient treated with tofacitinib. These receptors all stem from a human donor with alopecia areata.

The chain uses TRBV29-1 and TRBJ2-7; TRBD1 matches at 7 bases. CDR1 is SQVTM, CDR2 ANQGSEA, per germline. The CDR3 consists of 14 residues. The ends lost 5 bases at V and 0 bases at J; junction bases unmatched: 7. The CDR3 bases are TGCAGCGTTAAAATGGACAGGAGCTCCTACGAGCAGTACTTC. It encodes CSVKMDRSSYEQYF.

The chain uses TRBV4-2 and TRBJ2-2; D is possibly TRBD2 (5 bases). The ends were cut back, 6 bases at V and 4 bases at J, with 18 bases in the middle. CDR1 is LGHNA and CDR2 is YNFKEQ in the germline V gene. This CDR3 contains 16 residues. CDR3 residues: CASSRRRDPGTGELFF. Here the CDR3 DNA reads TGTGCCAGCAGTCGTCGCCGGGATCCGGGCACCGGGGAGCTGTTTTTT.

This rearrangement joins TRBV29-1 to TRBJ2-1; a weak D match, TRBD1 (5 bases). The CDR3 sequence is 13 residues long. From germline, CDR1 is SQVTM and CDR2 ANQGSEA. The V and J ends lost 0 bases and 11 bases respectively, with 14 bases between them. The CDR3 coding sequence is TGCAGCGTTGAAGACAGGGTGGGGTCGAAGCAGTTCTTC. Protein sequence: CSVEDRVGSKQFF.

This chain uses TRBV9 with TRBJ2-7; 9 bases are shared with TRBD1. V trimming: 6 bases; J trimming: 6 bases; junction bases outside the gene matches: 7. Germline V gives CDR1 SGDLS, CDR2 YYNGEE. CDR3 length: 13 amino acids. CDR3 in DNA: TGTGCCAGCACCCGGGACAGGGCAGGCGAGCAGTACTTC. It specifies CASTRDRAGEQYF. Full variable domain (missing parts from reference TRBV9 and TRBJ2-7): DSGVTQTPKHLITATGQRVTLRCSPRSGDLSVYWYQQSLDQGLQFLIQYYNGEERAKGNILERFSAQQFPDLHSELNLSSLELGDSALYFCASTRDRAGEQYFGPGTRLTVT.

As regards this clone: Within the sample, other DNA sequences also encode this same CDR3. This chain uses TRBV5-6 with TRBJ1-5; the D is unclear. Germline CDR1 and CDR2: SGHDT and YYEEEE. Between the trimmed V and J ends, which lost 2 bases and 4 bases, there was a span of 4 bases. The CDR3 totals 12 residues. For the CDR3, the DNA is TGTGCCAGCAGCTTCAGAAATCAGCCCCAGCATTTT. This encodes CASSFRNQPQHF.

This clone showed up just a few times. V gene TRBV10-3 combines with J gene TRBJ1-2; 12 positions agree with TRBD1. V dropped 0 bases and J dropped 3; count of bases not matched to a gene: 8. The CDR3 extends over 18 amino acids. The germline V gene encodes CDR1 ENHRY and CDR2 SYGVKD. CDR3 loop: CAISESPGGQGAYYGYTF. As DNA, the CDR3 is TGTGCCATCAGTGAGTCCCCCGGGGGACAGGGGGCTTACTATGGCTACACCTTC.

The V and J genes are TRBV29-1 and TRBJ2-3; maybe TRBD2 (6 bases). This CDR3 spans 11 amino acids. The V gene lost 7 bases and the J gene lost 1 base, with 6 bases spanning the gap. CDR1 is SQVTM and CDR2 is ANQGSEA in the germline V gene. CDR3: CSGGGTDTQYF. CDR3 sequence (DNA): TGCAGCGGGGGGGGCACAGATACGCAGTATTTT.

The gene calls are TRBV30 and TRBJ1-2; possibly TRBD1 for D (5 bases). The CDR3 spans 14 residues. Deletions cut 3 bases from V and 5 bases from J, with 16 bases between. Germline CDR1 GTSNPN, CDR2 SVGIG (reference sequence). For the CDR3, the DNA is TGTGCCTGGAGCCTTCAGGGCCTCGCATATGGCTACACCTTC. It is translated as CAWSLQGLAYGYTF.

The count of this clone is one. This chain uses TRBV29-1 with TRBJ1-6, with a tentative D call TRBD1 (5 bases). Trimming stripped 1 base from V and 7 bases from J, with 11 bases between. The CDR3 has 14 amino acids. Germline CDR1 reads SQVTM; CDR2 reads ANQGSEA. In nucleotides, the CDR3 is TGCAGCGTTGAAGCCCAGGGTGGGAATTCACCCCTCCACTTT. Translation: CSVEAQGGNSPLHF.

The chain carries TRBV5-1 and TRBJ1-1; D perhaps matches TRBD1 (5 bases). The CDR3 sequence is 15 residues long. CDR1 SGHRS and CDR2 YFSETQ come from the germline V gene. Trimming removed 4 bases at V and 3 bases at J, with 16 bases between. DNA for the CDR3: TGCGCCAGCAGCCCAAAGACAGAGGGATACACTGAAGCTTTCTTT. Its protein is CASSPKTEGYTEAFF.

The V and J genes are TRBV27 and TRBJ2-5, with D tentatively TRBD2 (5 bases). This CDR3 is 13 amino acids long. The germline V gene encodes CDR1 MNHEY and CDR2 SMNVEV (reference sequence). Trimming took 4 bases from V and 7 from J, leaving 13 bases between them. CDR3 DNA sequence: TGTGCCAGCAGTTCCCATCTGGCGGGGACCCAGTACTTC. Protein sequence: CASSSHLAGTQYF.

The chain joins TRBV2 to TRBJ2-3; possible D gene TRBD1, 6 bases. Germline V gives CDR1 SNHLY, CDR2 FYNNEI. The CDR3 has 15 residues. V lost 6 bases, J lost 3 bases, and 16 bases lay in between. The CDR3 loop reads CASRVDRRVTDTQYF. For the CDR3, the DNA is TGTGCCAGCAGAGTAGACAGGAGAGTAACAGATACGCAGTATTTT.

This clone was detected only a few times. The chain links TRBV5-6 to TRBJ2-7; 11 nucleotides agree with TRBD1. The CDR3 consists of 15 residues. The germline V gene encodes CDR1 SGHDT and CDR2 YYEEEE. The trim removed 4 bases at V and 3 bases at J, leaving 6 bases unmatched. The CDR3 loop is CASSPRTGGFYEQYF. The CDR3 region has the DNA TGTGCCAGCAGCCCTCGGACAGGGGGCTTCTACGAGCAGTACTTC.

The rearrangement links TRBV6-1 to TRBJ2-3, with D maybe TRBD1 (5 bases). Germline-derived CDR1 and CDR2 are MNHNS and SASEGT. The CDR3 sequence is 14 residues long. The V end was cut by 6 bases, the J end by 0 bases, with 10 bases between. This chain's CDR3 is CASRLTASTDTQYF. For the CDR3, the DNA is TGTGCCAGCAGGCTGACAGCTAGCACAGATACGCAGTATTTT.

This clone was detected a few times. The chain uses TRBV30 and TRBJ1-3; D may be TRBD1 (5 bases). The CDR3 extends over 14 amino acids. V dropped 5 bases and J dropped 4 bases, with 15 bases sitting between them. Germline CDR1 and CDR2: GTSNPN and SVGIG (reference sequence). The CDR3 reads CAWRRRASGNTIYF. The CDR3 DNA sequence: TGTGCCTGGCGTCGCAGGGCATCAGGAAACACCATATATTTT.

This clone was detected a few times. The chain joins TRBV2 to TRBJ2-5; D uncertain. Germline CDR1 and CDR2: SNHLY and FYNNEI. This CDR3 spans 14 amino acids. The germline V and J ends were trimmed by 4 bases and 4 bases, with 13 bases remaining between them. DNA of the CDR3: TGTGCCAGCAGTGTTCTAAACAAGGCAGAGACCCAGTACTTC. Protein sequence: CASSVLNKAETQYF. Complete variable domain (other parts from reference TRBV2 and TRBJ2-5): EPEVTQTPSHQVTQMGQEVILRCVPISNHLYFYWYRQILGQKVEFLVSFYNNEISEKSEIFDDQFSVERPDGSNFTLKIRSTKLEDSAMYFCASSVLNKAETQYFGPGTRLLVL.

This clone was seen only a few times. The gene calls are TRBV29-1 and TRBJ1-1; 7 positions agree with TRBD1. V was pared by 3 bases and J by 3 bases, with 7 bases of the junction left unmatched. This CDR3 has 14 residues. Germline CDR1 and CDR2: SQVTM and ANQGSEA. Here the CDR3 reads CSVEAGGVYTEAFF. CDR3 DNA sequence: TGCAGCGTTGAGGCAGGGGGTGTTTACACTGAAGCTTTCTTT.

This clone was found a few times. The chain recombines TRBV25-1 with TRBJ2-1; D call uncertain. This CDR3 is built from 12 residues. Trimming took 4 bases from V and 13 from J, leaving 14 bases between them. Germline lookup yields CDR1 MGHDK and CDR2 SYGVNS. The CDR3 nucleotides read TGTGCCAGCAGTGCCCCTCTAATGCCCCAGTTCTTC. It yields the protein CASSAPLMPQFF.

This clone appeared once. The rearrangement uses TRBV6-5 and TRBJ1-1; 9 bases map to TRBD1. J gave up 5 bases and V 5 bases, and 9 bases lay outside the gene matches. Germline V lookup: CDR1 MNHEY, CDR2 SVGAGI. There are 15 residues in the CDR3. The CDR3 region has the DNA TGTGCCAGCAGTAGACCTGGGACAGGGCGTACTGAAGCTTTCTTT. Its protein product is CASSRPGTGRTEAFF.

This chain joins TRBV30 and TRBJ1-6, with D unclear. From germline, CDR1 is GTSNPN and CDR2 SVGIG (reference sequence). CDR3 length: 18 amino acids. V lost 0 bases to trimming and J lost 8 bases, with 23 bases between them. In DNA, the CDR3 is TGTGCCTGGAGTGTACGCCCCGTCGGCCTGGTAATAGATTCACCCCTCCACTTT. This encodes CAWSVRPVGLVIDSPLHF.

This clone was observed a single time. The V call is TRBV30, the J call TRBJ1-2; 12 bases line up with TRBD1. CDR1 is GTSNPN and CDR2 is SVGIG in the germline V gene (reference sequence). This CDR3 region has 14 residues. V lost 5 bases and J lost 2; bases outside the gene matches: 3. DNA of the CDR3: TGTGCCTGGCAGGGACAGGGGGCCAACTATGGCTACACCTTC. Its protein is CAWQGQGANYGYTF.

This rearrangement joins TRBV7-8 to TRBJ1-2, with D unresolved. CDR1 and CDR2 (germline): SGHVS, FQNEAQ. The length of the CDR3 is 12 residues. Trimming took off 1 base at V and 13 bases at J, with 13 bases between the two ends. The CDR3 nucleotides are TGTGCCAGCAGCTTAGAACGACGCCTAATCACCTTC. Encoded protein: CASSLERRLITF.

The V call is TRBV9, the J call TRBJ2-6; D may be TRBD1 or TRBD2 (5 bases each). Between the trimmed V and J ends, which lost 3 bases and 1 base, there was a span of 17 bases. The CDR3 runs 18 residues. Germline CDR1 is SGDLS and CDR2 is YYNGEE. DNA of the CDR3: TGTGCCAGCAGCGAGCCGATATGGGGCGGGTCTGGGGCCAACGTCCTGACTTTC. Residues: CASSEPIWGGSGANVLTF.

This clone was counted many times. The V call is TRBV28, the J call TRBJ1-1, with 7 bases fitting TRBD1. This CDR3 region has 14 residues. CDR1 and CDR2 from the germline V gene are MDHEN and SYDVKM. V dropped 5 bases and J dropped 3; count of bases not matched to a gene: 6. The CDR3 nucleotides are TGTGCCAGCAGTATTCCGGGACAGTACACTGAAGCTTTCTTT. Amino acid sequence: CASSIPGQYTEAFF.

V and J are TRBV30 and TRBJ1-1, with D possibly TRBD1 on 5 matching bases. The germline V gene has CDR1 GTSNPN and CDR2 SVGIG (reference sequence). Between the trimmed V and J ends, which lost 0 bases and 4 bases, there was a span of 12 bases. The CDR3 has 14 amino acids. The CDR3 reads CAWSVPLGTTEAFF. CDR3 nucleotides: TGTGCCTGGAGTGTACCGTTGGGGACCACTGAAGCTTTCTTT.

The chain combines TRBV4-2 with TRBJ2-7, with 8 bases lining up with TRBD1. This CDR3 contains 16 residues. Germline trimming cut 5 bases from V and 3 bases from J; bases unmatched to any gene: 12. Germline lookup yields CDR1 LGHNA and CDR2 YNFKEQ. The CDR3, as DNA: TGTGCCAGCAGCTATGCACCGGGGGACAGGAGCTACGAGCAGTACTTC. It encodes CASSYAPGDRSYEQYF.

The rearrangement links TRBV18 to TRBJ1-5; perhaps TRBD1 as D (6 bases). Germline-derived CDR1 and CDR2 are KGHSH and LQKENI. V shed 2 bases and J shed 2 bases, with 10 bases lying between them. The CDR3 totals 15 residues. CDR3 loop: CASSPVGAGNQPQHF. The DNA for the CDR3 is TGTGCCAGCTCACCAGTGGGGGCCGGCAATCAGCCCCAGCATTTT.